These 30 T cell receptor beta chains were all obtained from the same sample, sequenced in a study of T cell responses to AZD1222 COVID-19 vaccine. Repertoires were generated with immunoSEQ multiplex PCR, while TCRdb's copy carries only in-frame clones and drops some. The sample shows 150,000 to 200,000 clones, 80% to 95% of them seen only once. Sequences were derived from peripheral blood, sampled 28 days after the second AZD1222 dose. These receptors originate from an adult who received the AZD1222 COVID-19 vaccine.

The sample holds one count of this clone. The chain joins TRBV7-9 to TRBJ2-1; TRBD2 might be the D (5 bases). V was shortened by 5 bases and J by 6 bases, with 14 bases between the two germline ends. Germline V gene sequence: CDR1 SEHNR, CDR2 FQNEAQ (reference sequence). This CDR3 has 14 amino acids. CDR3 bases: TGTGCCAGCAGCGAGGGATTCGGCAGCAATGAGCAGTTCTTC. Protein product: CASSEGFGSNEQFF.

This sequence joins TRBV9 and TRBJ1-2; perhaps TRBD1 as D (5 bases). CDR3 size: 16 residues. Between the trimmed V and J ends, which lost 0 bases and 4 bases, there was a span of 16 bases. The germline gives CDR1 SGDLS, CDR2 YYNGEE. CDR3 in amino acids: CASSVGGREGTYGYTF. The CDR3 nucleotides are TGTGCCAGCAGCGTAGGGGGAAGGGAGGGGACCTATGGCTACACCTTC.

The chain uses TRBV4-1 and TRBJ1-2; 8 bases agree with TRBD1. Germline V gives CDR1 MGHRA, CDR2 YSYEKL. Trimming removed 4 bases from V and 1 base from J; junction bases left unmatched: 5. This CDR3 has 15 residues. This CDR3 reads CASSRGQGNNYGYTF. The CDR3 DNA follows: TGCGCCAGCAGCCGAGGACAGGGTAATAACTATGGCTACACCTTC.

This chain connects TRBV15 to TRBJ2-4; 7 bases map to TRBD2. The junction had 11 bases not matched to a gene; V was cut back by 5 bases and J by 1 base. CDR3 length: 17 amino acids. The germline V gene has CDR1 LNHNV and CDR2 YYDKDF (reference sequence). This CDR3 reads CATSFGGGGSAKNIQYF. For the CDR3, the DNA is TGTGCCACCAGCTTTGGAGGAGGCGGGAGTGCCAAAAACATTCAGTACTTC.

This rearrangement joins TRBV11-2 to TRBJ1-2; possible D gene TRBD1, 5 bases. The CDR3 contains 15 residues. The germline V and J ends were trimmed by 2 bases and 4 bases, with 14 bases remaining between them. The germline CDR1 and CDR2 sequences are SGHAT and FQNNGV. The CDR3 reads CASSLQSGGSYGYTF. The CDR3 nucleotides read TGTGCCAGCAGCTTACAAAGCGGGGGTAGCTATGGCTACACCTTC.

The CDR3, as DNA: TGTGCCACCAGCAGAGGTGGGAACACCGGGGAGCTGTTTTTT. This translates into CATSRGGNTGELFF. The V and J genes are TRBV15 and TRBJ2-2, with D unresolved. Germline lookup yields CDR1 LNHNV and CDR2 YYDKDF (reference sequence). This CDR3 contains 14 residues. V shed 1 base and J shed 1 base, with 4 bases lying between them.

CDR3 DNA sequence: TGTGCCAGCACCCGGGGGCAAAACTACAATGAGCAGTTCTTC. Protein: CASTRGQNYNEQFF. The genes are TRBV2 and TRBJ2-1; TRBD1 or TRBD2 may be the D gene (6 bases each). The CDR3 spans 14 residues. The ends were cut back, 7 bases at V and 3 bases at J, with 13 bases in the middle. Germline CDR1 and CDR2: SNHLY and FYNNEI. The whole variable domain, remainder taken from reference TRBV2 and TRBJ2-1, is EPEVTQTPSHQVTQMGQEVILRCVPISNHLYFYWYRQILGQKVEFLVSFYNNEISEKSEIFDDQFSVERPDGSNFTLKIRSTKLEDSAMYFCASTRGQNYNEQFFGPGTRLTVL.

The chain has TRBV3-1 (or the pseudogene TRBV3-2) and TRBJ2-5; no clear D gene. The CDR3 spans 13 residues. The ends were cut back, 2 bases at V and 5 bases at J, with 9 bases in the middle. Germline CDR1 and CDR2: LGHDT and YNNKEL (reference sequence). CDR3 bases: TGTGCCAGCAGCCAAATGAGATCTGAGACCCAGTACTTC. The encoded protein is CASSQMRSETQYF.

The chain couples TRBV28 to TRBJ2-5; 7 nucleotides align to TRBD1. The germline CDR1 and CDR2 sequences are MDHEN and SYDVKM. Losses at the gene ends were 2 bases for V and 6 bases for J; bases not matched to a gene: 3. There are 13 residues in the CDR3. The CDR3 DNA sequence: TGTGCCAGCAGTTTAGTGGGACAGAAGACCCAGTACTTC. Translation: CASSLVGQKTQYF. The variable domain in full, completed from reference TRBV28 and TRBJ2-5, reads DVKVTQSSRYLVKRTGEKVFLECVQDMDHENMFWYRQDPGLGLRLIYFSYDVKMKEKGDIPEGYSVSREKKERFSLILESASTNQTSMYLCASSLVGQKTQYFGPGTRLLVL.

This clone was observed once. This chain connects TRBV18 to TRBJ1-4; TRBD1 matches at 8 bases. The ends lost 6 bases at V and 8 bases at J; junction bases unmatched: 5. Per germline, CDR1 KGHSH and CDR2 LQKENI. The CDR3 spans 13 residues. The CDR3 region has the DNA TGTGCCAGCTCGGACAGGGAACGAGAAAAACTGTTTTTT. It encodes CASSDREREKLFF.

This chain joins TRBV5-1 and TRBJ1-6; no firm D call. In germline, CDR1 is SGHRS, CDR2 YFSETQ. V was trimmed by 1 base and J by 5 bases, leaving 1 base between them. This CDR3 has 12 residues. CDR3 sequence reads: CASSLNNSPLHF. Here the CDR3 DNA reads TGCGCCAGCAGCTTGAATAATTCACCCCTCCACTTT. Drawing the rest from reference TRBV5-1 and TRBJ1-6, the complete variable domain is KAGVTQTPRYLIKTRGQQVTLSCSPISGHRSVSWYQQTPGQGLQFLFEYFSETQRNKGNFPGRFSGRQFSNSRSEMNVSTLELGDSALYLCASSLNNSPLHFGNGTRLTVT.

This chain links TRBV6-4 with TRBJ2-3; the match to TRBD2 covers 10 bases. V lost 6 bases to trimming and J lost 1 base; unmatched junction nucleotides: 7. This CDR3 has 16 amino acids. Germline-derived CDR1 and CDR2 are MRHNA and SNTAGT. The CDR3: CASRYPGLACTDTQYF. The CDR3 DNA follows: TGTGCCAGCAGGTACCCGGGACTAGCGTGCACAGATACGCAGTATTTT.

The rearrangement links TRBV30 to TRBJ2-2; TRBD1 might be the D (5 bases). Trimming took 6 bases from V and 0 from J, leaving 14 bases between them. The germline gives CDR1 GTSNPN, CDR2 SVGIG (reference sequence). There are 15 residues in the CDR3. The CDR3 nucleotides are TGTGCCTGCCGGACGACAGCGTCGAACACCGGGGAGCTGTTTTTT. It specifies CACRTTASNTGELFF.

The chain couples TRBV19 to TRBJ1-1; no firm D call. Germline CDR1 is LNHDA and CDR2 is SQIVND (reference sequence). This CDR3 contains 14 residues. Trimming left V 3 bases short and J 5 bases short, with 13 bases between. The CDR3 sequence is CASSISGGRTEAFF. The CDR3 DNA is TGTGCCAGTAGTATCTCGGGAGGGAGGACTGAAGCTTTCTTT.

The chain joins TRBV15 to TRBJ2-1; D is perhaps TRBD1 or TRBD2 (5 bases each). Germline lookup yields CDR1 LNHNV and CDR2 YYDKDF (reference sequence). V was trimmed by 2 bases and J by 12 bases, leaving 23 bases between them. The CDR3 is 16 amino acids. The DNA of the CDR3 is TGTGCCACCAGCAGATACGGGACCCCTGAATCAATGACGCAGTTCTTC. This encodes CATSRYGTPESMTQFF. The variable domain in full, with the rest retrieved from reference TRBV15 and TRBJ2-1, is DAMVIQNPRYQVTQFGKPVTLSCSQTLNHNVMYWYQQKSSQAPKLLFHYYDKDFNNEADTPDNFQSRRPNTSFCFLDIRSPGLGDTAMYLCATSRYGTPESMTQFFGPGTRLTVL.

The chain combines TRBV11-2 with TRBJ2-2; unclear D gene. Per germline, CDR1 SGHAT and CDR2 FQNNGV. This CDR3 region has 14 residues. V lost 1 base and J lost 4, with 7 bases in between. The CDR3 protein is CASSLAHLTGELFF. The DNA for the CDR3 is TGTGCCAGCAGCTTAGCCCATCTCACCGGGGAGCTGTTTTTT.

Remarks on this clone: Distinct nucleotide sequences in the sample also encode this CDR3. CDR3 coding DNA: TGTGCCAGCAGCCAAGCTGGAAACACCATATATTTT. Residues: CASSQAGNTIYF. The V gene is TRBV3-1 (or the pseudogene TRBV3-2), the J gene TRBJ1-3; D is unclear. Germline lookup yields CDR1 LGHDT and CDR2 YNNKEL (reference sequence). CDR3 size: 12 residues. V was trimmed by 1 base and J by 2 bases, leaving 0 bases between them.

The CDR3 here is CASSSGQGEAFF. The CDR3 DNA follows: TGTGCCAGCTCATCCGGACAGGGTGAAGCTTTCTTT. V usage is TRBV18 and J usage is TRBJ1-1; TRBD1 agrees at 8 bases. Trimming at V came to 5 bases and at J to 7 bases, leaving 3 bases not matched to a gene. This CDR3 spans 12 amino acids. From germline, CDR1 is KGHSH and CDR2 LQKENI.

This chain joins TRBV5-1 and TRBJ1-3; 12 bases fit TRBD1. Trimming at V came to 2 bases and at J to 1 base, leaving 7 bases not matched to a gene. Germline CDR1 SGHRS, CDR2 YFSETQ. The CDR3 spans 18 residues. Here the CDR3 reads CASSFGTGGGSSGNTIYF. The CDR3 DNA reads as TGCGCCAGCAGCTTTGGGACAGGGGGCGGATCTTCTGGAAACACCATATATTTT. The full variable domain, rest sourced from reference TRBV5-1 and TRBJ1-3, is KAGVTQTPRYLIKTRGQQVTLSCSPISGHRSVSWYQQTPGQGLQFLFEYFSETQRNKGNFPGRFSGRQFSNSRSEMNVSTLELGDSALYLCASSFGTGGGSSGNTIYFGEGSWLTVV.

The J gene is TRBJ2-1, the V gene TRBV12-3 or TRBV12-4; D gene ambiguous. V was pared by 3 bases and J by 10 bases, with 13 bases between. This CDR3 comprises 13 residues. In nucleotides, the CDR3 is TGTGCCAGCAGTTTTTTCGTCCGGCCCGAGCAGTTCTTC. It is translated as CASSFFVRPEQFF.

The CDR3 coding sequence is TGCGCCAGCAGCTACTCCGGGACAGGGGCTGAAAAACTGTTTTTT. Its protein product is CASSYSGTGAEKLFF. The J gene is TRBJ1-4, the V gene TRBV5-1, with 10 bases that match TRBD1. The CDR3 has 15 residues. Germline trimming cut 3 bases from V and 7 bases from J; bases unmatched to any gene: 6. Germline V lookup: CDR1 SGHRS, CDR2 YFSETQ.

The rearrangement joins TRBV6-5 to TRBJ2-2, with 10 bases fitting TRBD2. Per the germline V gene, CDR1 is MNHEY and CDR2 is SVGAGI. The CDR3 consists of 15 residues. V was clipped by 5 bases and J by 2 bases; unmatched bases: 2. CDR3 sequence reads: CASSRTSGNTGELFF. In DNA form, the CDR3 reads TGTGCCAGCAGTCGGACTAGCGGTAACACCGGGGAGCTGTTTTTT.

This chain links TRBV20-1 with TRBJ1-1, with D unclear. The CDR3 is 14 amino acids. CDR1 is DFQATT and CDR2 is SNEGSKA in the germline V gene (reference sequence). V was trimmed by 3 bases and J by 4 bases, leaving 15 bases between them. The CDR3 sequence is CSASQPSRGTEAFF. The CDR3 DNA reads TGCAGTGCTAGTCAACCGTCACGGGGCACTGAAGCTTTCTTT.

Turning to this clone: Other DNA sequences within the sample encode an identical CDR3. The V gene is TRBV19, the J gene TRBJ2-5; 14 bases align to TRBD2. The CDR3 runs 15 residues. V lost 4 bases, J lost 5 bases, and 3 bases stayed unmatched. Germline assignment: CDR1 LNHDA and CDR2 SQIVND (reference sequence). CDR3 sequence: CASSTGLAGGETQYF. The DNA for the CDR3 is TGTGCCAGTAGTACAGGACTAGCGGGGGGTGAGACCCAGTACTTC. The full variable domain, its missing parts supplied by reference TRBV19 and TRBJ2-5, is DGGITQSPKYLFRKEGQNVTLSCEQNLNHDAMYWYRQDPGQGLRLIYYSQIVNDFQKGDIAEGYSVSREKKESFPLTVTSAQKNPTAFYLCASSTGLAGGETQYFGPGTRLLVL.

The chain combines TRBV7-8 with TRBJ2-1; 8 bases are a match to TRBD2. Germline V CDR1 and CDR2: SGHVS, FQNEAQ. Germline trimming cut 5 bases from V and 2 bases from J; bases unmatched to any gene: 8. This CDR3 contains 16 residues. The CDR3 DNA reads as TGTGCCAGCAGCCTATTATCTAGCGGGCCCTACAATGAGCAGTTCTTC. Protein sequence: CASSLLSSGPYNEQFF.

The V and J genes are TRBV19 and TRBJ1-1; D ambiguous. V lost 6 bases and J lost 7, with 15 bases in between. The CDR3 loop spans 13 amino acids. Germline lookup yields CDR1 LNHDA and CDR2 SQIVND (reference sequence). DNA for the CDR3: TGTGCCAGTAGGGGAGGGAATTGGGGTGAAGCTTTCTTT. Its translation is CASRGGNWGEAFF.

The J gene is TRBJ2-7, the V gene TRBV2; 7 nucleotides match TRBD1. J was trimmed by 0 bases and V by 4 bases; bases with no gene match: 6. This CDR3 is built from 15 residues. Germline CDR1 is SNHLY and CDR2 is FYNNEI. The CDR3 protein is CASSVDRVASYEQYF. Written as DNA, the CDR3 is TGTGCCAGCAGTGTTGACAGGGTCGCCTCCTACGAGCAGTACTTC.

This chain joins TRBV6-6 and TRBJ2-1; D unresolved. Looked up from germline, CDR1 is MNHNY and CDR2 is SVGAGI (reference sequence). The CDR3 is 13 residues long. The germline V and J ends were trimmed by 4 bases and 12 bases, with 16 bases remaining between them. The CDR3 is CASSLPPGAGQFF. The CDR3 DNA sequence: TGTGCCAGCAGTTTACCCCCAGGCGCCGGGCAGTTCTTC.

The J gene is TRBJ1-6, the V gene TRBV9; D is unclear. Trimming took off 3 bases at V and 0 bases at J, with 7 bases between the two ends. Looked up from germline, CDR1 is SGDLS and CDR2 is YYNGEE. The CDR3 runs 15 residues. The CDR3 spells CASSASSSYNSPLHF. The CDR3 DNA reads TGTGCCAGCAGCGCGAGCAGCTCCTATAATTCACCCCTCCACTTT.

This chain joins TRBV18 and TRBJ1-1, with no clear D. This CDR3 spans 14 amino acids. Germline V gene data show CDR1 as KGHSH and CDR2 as LQKENI. V was shortened by 3 bases and J by 1 base, with 9 bases between the two germline ends. The CDR3 nucleotides are TGTGCCAGCTCACCCGTCTTCCGGAACACTGAAGCTTTCTTT. It specifies CASSPVFRNTEAFF.